The 3 T cell receptor beta chains given below trace back to one sample, sequenced in a study of blood T cell repertoires in COVID-19. Produced via immunoSEQ multiplex PCR; TCRdb's table is partial and in-frame only. The sample consists of around 250,000 clones, approximately 89% of them appearing once. The sequenced sample was PBMCs or T cells enriched from blood (not recorded which). These receptors were collected from a man aged 35-49 years who had been exposed to COVID-19.

The chain employs TRBV18 and TRBJ2-1; the match to TRBD1 covers 8 bases. The CDR3 is made up of 17 amino acids. The V segment lost 3 bases and the J segment 0 bases; nucleotides outside the gene matches: 7. Germline CDR1 and CDR2: KGHSH and LQKENI. The CDR3 spells CASSPGTGGSSYNEQFF. CDR3 in DNA: TGTGCCAGCTCACCCGGGACAGGAGGGAGCTCCTACAATGAGCAGTTCTTC.

This chain uses TRBV11-2 with TRBJ2-1; 10 nucleotides align to TRBD2. The CDR3 is 15 residues long. Losses at the gene ends were 3 bases for V and 2 bases for J; bases not matched to a gene: 1. Per the germline V gene, CDR1 is SGHAT and CDR2 is FQNNGV. CDR3 residues: CASSFGLAAYNEQFF. CDR3 bases: TGTGCCAGCAGCTTTGGACTAGCGGCCTACAATGAGCAGTTCTTC. Based on the CDR3 plus reference TRBV11-2 and TRBJ2-1, the full variable domain is EAGVAQSPRYKIIEKRQSVAFWCNPISGHATLYWYQQILGQGPKLLIQFQNNGVVDDSQLPKDRFSAERLKGVDSTLKIQPAKLEDSAVYLCASSFGLAAYNEQFFGPGTRLTVL.

The chain uses TRBV6-6 and TRBJ1-3; D gene unclear. Germline CDR1 is MNHNY and CDR2 is SVGAGI (reference sequence). With 5 bases removed from V and 0 bases from J, the gap between germline ends came to 17 bases. CDR3 size: 17 residues. The CDR3 region is CASSPGNLQSSGNTIYF. The CDR3 coding sequence is TGTGCCAGCAGTCCGGGAAATTTACAGAGCTCTGGAAACACCATATATTTT.